The source of this T cell receptor beta chain is a study of T cells expressing NK-cell markers. Notes on the study in general: In six donors, dominant NKG2C+ clonotypes were about 1.0-7.0% of CD8+ T cells. These clonotypes also led the CD3+CD56-NKG2C+ fraction in several donors.

The germline gives CDR1 SGHAT, CDR2 FQDESV (reference sequence). The CDR3 loop spans 18 amino acids. In generating TCR beta cDNA, 5'RACE template switching with UMIs was used. TCRdb re-called the 5' RACE reads and catalogs CDR3 proteins one per entry, DNA excluded. The listing records 350,000 to 450,000 distinct CDR3 sequences. In the case of this clonotype: Its cognate antigen is unknown.

The TCR originated in a man aged 18-70 years in good health. The gene calls are TRBV11-1 and TRBJ2-3; absent DNA, TCRdb's TRBD2 call cannot be checked. Sequencing was carried out using blood T cells: a sorted CD56 or NKG2C T cell subset, CD4+ or CD8+ T cells, or bulk PBMC T cells (not recorded which). The CDR3 sequence is CASSSLAGGQKTTDTQYF.